This T cell receptor beta chain derives from a study of human T cells and chemical hapten exposure. Study-level information: Enrolled patients were predominantly female and had alopecia areata, totalis or universalis. Study-level findings and limits: No shift was seen in TCRs above 1 in 1000 frequency with DPC sensitization.

Via MiXCR, TCRdb re-called the RACE reads, giving one row per CDR3 protein. Of roughly 380,000 distinct CDR3 sequences listed, 4% to 6% were seen once; the top ten hold around 2.6%. Regarding time point: pre-sensitization, week 0. Treatment denoted: therapeutic diphenylcyclopropenone sensitization with weekly scalp DPC. The CDR3 is 15 amino acids. The trim removed 6 bases at V and 8 bases at J, leaving 12 bases unmatched. This clonotype has only a few counts. No antigen is known for it. The sequence was collected from a woman aged 45-65 years with alopecia areata. Some clones in this sample may be carry-over from other donors' samples. Sequenced material: whole blood, taken in connection with sensitization to the hapten diphenylcyclopropenone (DPC). This chain links TRBV12-3 or TRBV12-4 with TRBJ2-5; 10 bases align to TRBD1. The CDR3 here is CASRAGGQGSGTQYF. Here the CDR3 DNA reads TGTGCCAGCAGGGCCGGGGGACAGGGGTCCGGAACCCAGTACTTC.